These 5 T cell receptor beta chains originate from one sample sequenced in a study of regulatory T cells in long-lasting Graves disease. The sample's time point: newly diagnosed GD, antithyroid drugs for less than 3 months. Generation of the TCR library employed RNA extracted from PBMCs. Relying on iRepertoire HTBI primers and Arm-PCR of CDR3 regions, the team built TCR beta libraries. One entry per CDR3 protein results from TCRdb running MiXCR on the multiplex PCR reads. The sample has 450,000 to 700,000 distinct CDR3 sequences, roughly 12% seen once. This sample was shared with a second study, whose subject was T cells in Graves' hyperthyroidism and ophthalmopathy.

This specimen consisted of peripheral blood mononuclear cells (PBMCs), obtained at new diagnosis, from a patient treated with antithyroid drugs. These receptors originate from a man aged 25-40 years with Graves disease.

This clonotype showed up just a few times. The V and J genes are TRBV30 and TRBJ1-2; possibly TRBD1 for D (5 bases). Germline CDR1 is GTSNPN and CDR2 is SVGIG (reference sequence). Trimming stripped 5 bases from V and 5 bases from J, with 21 bases between. The CDR3 has 15 residues. The CDR3 DNA reads TGTGCCTGGCAAGCAGGGCTCGTTATTCGTTATGGCTACACCTTC. Its translation: CAWQAGLVIRYGYTF.

This clonotype was seen a few times. The chain has TRBV18 and TRBJ2-2; the D is unclear. Germline V gene lookup returns CDR1 KGHSH and CDR2 LQKENI. V shed 1 base and J shed 4 bases, with 7 bases lying between them. This CDR3 spans 14 amino acids. CDR3 in amino acids: CASSPQRSTGELFF. In nucleotides, the CDR3 is TGTGCCAGCTCACCACAACGGTCCACCGGGGAGCTGTTTTTT.

This chain joins TRBV20-1 and TRBJ2-7, with TRBD2 matching 9 bases. The CDR3 consists of 14 residues. The germline CDR1 and CDR2 sequences are DFQATT and SNEGSKA (reference sequence). V lost 3 bases to trimming and J lost 11 bases; unmatched junction nucleotides: 14. CDR3 sequence reads: CSASRGGTSWGEYF. The CDR3 DNA reads TGCAGTGCTAGTAGGGGAGGGACTAGCTGGGGGGAGTACTTC.

V and J are TRBV30 and TRBJ1-1; tentatively, D is TRBD1 (6 bases). The CDR3 totals 14 residues. V lost 2 bases to trimming and J lost 4 bases, with 14 bases between them. Germline V gives CDR1 GTSNPN, CDR2 SVGIG (reference sequence). Written as DNA, the CDR3 is TGTGCCTGGAGTTCGGGACACCGGATCACTGAAGCTTTCTTT. Its translation is CAWSSGHRITEAFF.

A note on this clonotype: This likely reflects a read error, since a far larger clone is one base away. As the CDR3 is not closed by the conserved phenylalanine or tryptophan, this likely results from a read error. The chain carries TRBV7-9 and TRBJ2-7, with a weak D call TRBD2 (5 bases). The CDR3 is made up of 15 amino acids. Per the germline V gene, CDR1 is SEHNR and CDR2 is FQNEAQ (reference sequence). The germline V and J ends were trimmed by 2 bases and 5 bases, with 16 bases remaining between them. CDR3 sequence reads: CASSLSSAAADEQYL. CDR3 in DNA: TGTGCCAGCAGCTTAAGTAGCGCGGCCGCGGACGAGCAGTACCTC.